The 3 T cell receptor beta chains given below trace back to one sample, sequenced in a study of T cells after yellow fever vaccination. One entry per CDR3 protein, called by TCRdb with MiXCR from the 5' RACE reads. The sample shows roughly 65,000 distinct CDR3 sequences, 4.5% to 7.5% of them seen only once. The sample consisted of CD4+ T cells sorted from PBMCs, taken around 15 days after the first yellow fever vaccination. The receptors were sampled from a man aged 18 to 30 who received the YFV17D yellow fever vaccine.

A few counts support this clonotype. A much larger clone differs by one base, so this may be a read error. The V call is TRBV2, the J call TRBJ2-7; D ambiguous. The CDR3 runs 8 residues. In germline, CDR1 is SNHLY, CDR2 FYNNEI. CDR3 protein: CATTTPWV. The CDR3 DNA reads TGTGCCACCACTACCCCTTGGGTT.

This clonotype was counted at least ten times. The chain employs TRBV7-9 and TRBJ2-1; D is undetermined. The CDR3 is made up of 16 amino acids. Per germline, CDR1 SEHNR and CDR2 FQNEAQ (reference sequence). Trimming pared 2 bases from V and 0 bases from J, leaving 11 bases between. DNA of the CDR3: TGTGCCAGCAGCTTATTTTCCCGCTTCTCCTACAATGAGCAGTTCTTC. It encodes CASSLFSRFSYNEQFF.

This clonotype occurred many times. The rearrangement uses TRBV7-3 and TRBJ2-3; D is unclear. Germline CDR1 and CDR2: SGHTA and FQGTGA. The CDR3 loop spans 17 amino acids. Trimming left V 0 bases short and J 0 bases short, with 13 bases between. CDR3 region: CASSLTGRSTSTDTQYF. The CDR3 DNA reads TGTGCCAGCAGCTTAACAGGACGGAGCACTAGCACAGATACGCAGTATTTT.